Listed here is a single T cell receptor beta chain. Its target is not known. Read sequence stops 3 residues before the CDR3 end, and the germline J gene provides the missing end. Recipients received nonmyeloablative bone marrow transplants from related graft donors, with transient mixed chimerism. Unstimulated Tregs (CD4+CD25+CD127-) and CD4+CD25- non-Tregs were sorted from PBMCs. Produced via immunoSEQ multiplex PCR; TCRdb's table is partial and in-frame only. Recorded here are 25,000 to 40,000 clones; the top ten clones represent less than 2%. This record belongs to a study of Tregs in tolerant kidney transplant recipients. The study's findings and limits: Expanding Tregs on activated donor B cells appeared to best identify donor-specific TCRbeta clones. Tolerant patients' donor-specific Tregs expanded beyond overall Tregs, suggesting antigen-driven growth.

The CDR3 totals 13 residues. CDR1 and CDR2 (germline): DFQATT, SNEGSKA (reference sequence). The J segment lost 3 bases and the V segment lost 7 bases, leaving 7 bases of the junction unmatched. Material: CD4+ T cells from blood (PBMCs), obtained 24 months after the transplant. The chain uses TRBV20-1 and TRBJ2-7, with 9 bases identical to TRBD2. The clonotype was recovered from a human patient who received a combined kidney and bone marrow transplant. Some T cells may be the graft donor's. CDR3 residues: CSVTSGNLYEQYF. The DNA read from the CDR3 is TGCAGTGTGACTAGCGGTAACCTCTACGAG.